The source of this T cell receptor beta chain is a study of CD4 T cells in relation to SARS-CoV-2 and coronaviruses. The CDR3 runs 18 residues. The ends lost 0 bases at V and 0 bases at J; junction bases unmatched: 7. In germline, CDR1 is LGHNA, CDR2 YNFKEQ. A note on this clone: As yet, its antigen is unknown.

Profiled with immunoSEQ multiplex PCR; TCRdb holds only in-frame clones, not every one. The repertoire holds roughly 45,000 clones, with around 79% as singletons. The V call is TRBV4-2, the J call TRBJ2-2, with TRBD2 identical over 7 bases. Input material: naive CD4+ T cells from PBMCs, cultured in vitro. Subset: naive CD4+ T cells isolated by negative enrichment. The origin of this receptor is an adult with COVID-19. The CDR3 bases are TGTGCCAGCAGCCAAGATCTAGCGGACGACGCGAACACCGGGGAGCTGTTTTTT. Encoded protein: CASSQDLADDANTGELFF.